The 5 T cell receptor beta chains below were found in one sample sequenced in a study of shared clonotypes between healthy human individuals. TCRdb's table, derived via immunoSEQ multiplex PCR, lists solely in-frame clones and lacks some. The sample carries around 610,000 clones, roughly 95% recorded once. Naive CD8 cells were CD45RO-negative, positively selected for CCR7, excluding terminally differentiated effector memory CD45RA+ cells. The source material was naive CD8+ T cells sorted from blood. Source of these receptors: a woman in her twenties or thirties in good health.

The V gene is TRBV28, the J gene TRBJ2-7, with a possible D match to TRBD2 (6 bases). This CDR3 contains 14 residues. V lost 1 base, J lost 6 bases, and 13 bases lay in between. Germline V CDR1 and CDR2: MDHEN, SYDVKM. DNA for the CDR3: TGTGCCAGCAGTTTATTGCGGGAAGGGAGCGAGCAGTACTTC. Its translation: CASSLLREGSEQYF.

V usage is TRBV28 and J usage is TRBJ2-7; D unclear. V was shortened by 2 bases and J by 7 bases, with 21 bases between the two germline ends. The CDR3 is 16 amino acids. Looked up from germline, CDR1 is MDHEN and CDR2 is SYDVKM. Here the CDR3 reads CASSLALPLSVGEQYF. In DNA, the CDR3 is TGTGCCAGCAGTTTAGCCCTACCCCTATCAGTGGGTGAGCAGTACTTC.

This clone was recorded only once. The chain combines TRBV7-3 with TRBJ2-2, with D perhaps matching TRBD2 (6 bases). Germline V gene lookup returns CDR1 SGHTA and CDR2 FQGTGA. The CDR3 spans 14 residues. Trimming cost V 3 bases and J 7 bases, with 12 bases left between them. CDR3 in DNA: TGTGCCAGCAGCTTGCTTGCCGGGGGCGGGGAGCTGTTTTTT. Translated, it gives CASSLLAGGGELFF.

This sequence joins TRBV9 and TRBJ2-3; a weak D match, TRBD1 (5 bases). The CDR3 covers 13 residues. V was clipped by 0 bases and J by 8 bases, with 10 bases between them. CDR1 and CDR2 from the germline V gene are SGDLS and YYNGEE. CDR3 region: CASSVGGATTQYF. CDR3 bases: TGTGCCAGCAGCGTAGGGGGCGCGACTACGCAGTATTTT. Drawing the rest from reference TRBV9 and TRBJ2-3, the complete variable domain is DSGVTQTPKHLITATGQRVTLRCSPRSGDLSVYWYQQSLDQGLQFLIQYYNGEERAKGNILERFSAQQFPDLHSELNLSSLELGDSALYFCASSVGGATTQYFGPGTRLTVL.

The V call is TRBV9, the J call TRBJ1-4, with D hard to call. This CDR3 region has 15 residues. Trimming cost V 4 bases and J 0 bases, with 10 bases left between them. CDR1 SGDLS and CDR2 YYNGEE come from the germline V gene. This CDR3 reads CASSTGRATNEKLFF. The CDR3 DNA reads as TGTGCCAGCAGCACCGGACGGGCAACTAATGAAAAACTGTTTTTT.